This T cell receptor beta chain was sequenced during a study of blood T cells in healthy people across ages. Study-level points and caveats: Both naive CD4+ cell counts and diversity were greater in long-lived donors than in aged donors. Age showed a roughly linear inverse relationship with TCR beta diversity per million T cells.

A remark on this clonotype: Antigen specificity is unknown.

With a J-beta primer mix and a sample-barcoded 5' primer, a second PCR ran about 7 to 12 cycles. In TCRdb, the 5' RACE reads were re-called with MiXCR into one record per CDR3 protein. This table holds 1.2 million to 1.5 million distinct CDR3 sequences, 59% found once. Germline assignment: CDR1 SQVTM and CDR2 ANQGSEA. This CDR3 contains 15 residues. The junction had 9 bases not matched to a gene; V was cut back by 6 bases and J by 1 base. Input material: blood. The chain has TRBV29-1 and TRBJ2-1, with 7 bases lining up with TRBD1. The receptor was derived from a man between 18 and 35 years old in good health. As DNA, the CDR3 is TGCAGCGTAGACGGTACGACAGGGTCCTACAATGAGCAGTTCTTC. Protein product: CSVDGTTGSYNEQFF.